Listed here is a single T cell receptor beta chain. Its antigen remains unidentified. The sample belongs to a study of Tregs in tolerant kidney transplant recipients. Study results and limitations: Findings come from small patient numbers and require larger validation.

This CDR3 contains 14 residues. J was trimmed by 4 bases and V by 0 bases; bases with no gene match: 2. From germline, CDR1 is SGHRS and CDR2 YFSETQ. TCRdb's table, derived via immunoSEQ multiplex PCR, lists solely in-frame clones and lacks some. Of about 110,000 clones listed, about 90% are singletons. The source material was CD4+ T cells from blood, sampled before the transplant. This receptor was obtained from a human donor who received a combined kidney and bone marrow transplant. The V call is TRBV5-1, the J call TRBJ2-3; 7 nucleotides align to TRBD1. DNA for the CDR3: TGCGCCAGCAGCTTGGAGGGGGCCCCAGATACGCAGTATTTT. Residues: CASSLEGAPDTQYF.